A selection of T cell receptor beta chains follows, all from one sample in a study of cytomegalovirus exposure and HLA in healthy donors. The table came from immunoSEQ multiplex PCR; TCRdb's copy has only in-frame clones and leaves some out. The top ten hold just under 3% of the sample, which has around 190,000 clones, 65% to 85% seen once. Sequencing was carried out using PBMCs. Receptors originate from a woman in her 30s in good health and CMV-seronegative. CDR3s include the opening cysteine and the closing phenylalanine or tryptophan. D genes are given only for firm matches. A clone size is listed for some rows: how often the clone was seen (once, few, many), or a class if it is expanded.

V,size,J,D,DNA,CDR3
TRBV5-1,few,TRBJ1-2,NA,TGCGCCAGCAGCTTGGGGCAGGGTAGCCACTATGGCTACACCTTC,CASSLGQGSHYGYTF
TRBV6-5,NA,TRBJ1-1,TRBD1,TGTGCCAGCAGTTACTTGACAGGGGCTGAAGCTTTCTTT,CASSYLTGAEAFF
TRBV5-1,once,TRBJ2-2,NA,TGCGCCAGCAGCTTGGACAGGGCCACCGGGGAGCTGTTTTTT,CASSLDRATGELFF
TRBV5-1,NA,TRBJ2-5,NA,TGCGCCAGCAGCTTGGGCCAGCAAGAGACCCAGTACTTC,CASSLGQQETQYF
TRBV18,NA,TRBJ2-7,TRBD1,TGTGCCAGCTCGTCAACAGGGGAAAGTTTTGGCCACGAGCAGTACTTC,CASSSTGESFGHEQYF
TRBV7-2,NA,TRBJ1-3,NA,TGTGCCAGCAAACAGGGACGGGTGGGTGGAAACACCATATATTTT,CASKQGRVGGNTIYF
TRBV27,NA,TRBJ2-1,TRBD2,TGTGCCAGCAGTCCCCCGAGCGGGGGCTGGAATGAGCAGTTCTTC,CASSPPSGGWNEQFF
TRBV9,few,TRBJ2-3,NA,TGTGCCAGCGCCGGCGGGGCTAGCACAGATACGCAGTATTTT,CASAGGASTDTQYF
TRBV4-2,NA,TRBJ2-7,TRBD2,TGTGCCAGCAGCCAAGGCTCTAGCGGAAGCTCCTACGAGCAGTACTTC,CASSQGSSGSSYEQYF
TRBV11-2,few,TRBJ1-1,NA,TGTGCCAGCAGCGTACAGGTGAACACTGAAGCTTTCTTT,CASSVQVNTEAFF
TRBV7-7,NA,TRBJ2-1,TRBD2,TGTGCCAGCAGCTCCGGGACTAGCCTTGAGCAGTTCTTC,CASSSGTSLEQFF
TRBV6-6,NA,TRBJ2-5,NA,TGTGCCAGCACCCTCAGGGACTGGCAAGAGACCCAGTACTTC,CASTLRDWQETQYF
TRBV2,NA,TRBJ2-7,TRBD2,TGTGCCAGCAGCGCCGGGACTAGCCCCTCCTACGAGCAGTACTTC,CASSAGTSPSYEQYF
TRBV18,NA,TRBJ2-5,NA,TGTGCCAGCTCACCACCTTCTTTAACCCAGGAGACCCAGTACTTC,CASSPPSLTQETQYF
TRBV6-1,NA,TRBJ1-5,NA,TGTGCCAGCACCGGACAGAGTGATCAGCCCCAGCATTTT,CASTGQSDQPQHF
TRBV2,NA,TRBJ2-3,NA,TGTGCCAGCAGTCCTAGTGCAGATACGCAGTATTTT,CASSPSADTQYF
TRBV19,NA,TRBJ2-7,NA,TGTGCCAGTAGTATGGTCGGGTTTTCCGAGCAGTACTTC,CASSMVGFSEQYF
TRBV30,NA,TRBJ1-1,NA,TGTGCCTGGAGAGAGACAGGCCCGAGGCCTGAAGCTTTCTTT,CAWRETGPRPEAFF
TRBV30,NA,TRBJ2-5,NA,TGTGCCTGGAGTGGCGGTACGCTGATCGGGGGGACCCAGTACTTC,CAWSGGTLIGGTQYF
TRBV4-2,NA,TRBJ2-1,NA,TGTGCCAGCAGCCTAGACCCGGGGAGGGGAGGGGGTAATGAGCAGTTCTTC,CASSLDPGRGGGNEQFF
TRBV6-1,NA,TRBJ2-5,NA,TGTGCCAGCAGTTGGGAGGTACAAGAGACCCAGTACTTC,CASSWEVQETQYF
TRBV9,NA,TRBJ1-2,NA,TGTGCCAGCAGCGTAGCAGGGGACTATGGCTACACCTTC,CASSVAGDYGYTF
TRBV7-2,NA,TRBJ1-5,NA,TGTGCCAGCAGCCTTTACGGGTCAGTTTATAGCAATCAGCCCCAGCATTTT,CASSLYGSVYSNQPQHF
TRBV13,NA,TRBJ2-5,TRBD2,TGTGCCAGCAGCTTCCGACTAGCGGGGCCGGGGACCCAGTACTTC,CASSFRLAGPGTQYF
TRBV6-1,NA,TRBJ2-1,TRBD2,TGTGCCAGCAGTGATAGGGGACTAGCCTACAATGAGCAGTTCTTC,CASSDRGLAYNEQFF
TRBV28,few,TRBJ2-7,TRBD1,TGTGCCAGCAGTATCACCGGGACAGCCTCCTACGAGCAGTACTTC,CASSITGTASYEQYF
TRBV13,NA,TRBJ2-5,TRBD2,TGTGCCAGCAGCCCCGTCCCGGGACTAGGGGAAGAGACCCAGTACTTC,CASSPVPGLGEETQYF